These T cell receptor beta chains were read from a single sample in a study of OX40 agonist ivuxolimab in advanced cancers. The protocol was immunoSEQ multiplex PCR, while the TCRdb copy is restricted to in-frame clones and leaves out a portion. The sample has approximately 76,000 clones, 80% to 90% seen once; the top ten hold approximately 5.5%. The material sequenced was CD4+ or CD8+ T cells sorted from blood, taken in a trial of the OX40 agonist ivuxolimab. Receptors were obtained from an adult with an advanced solid tumor such as melanoma, head and neck, liver or kidney cancer. Both conserved end residues are part of each CDR3. Each record gives: CDR3 protein, CDR3 DNA, D gene, V gene, J gene, clone size. D genes are given only for firm matches. Clone size appears in some rows only: once, few, many, or a class for an expanded clone.

CDR3: CASSIRTGKGDQPQHF; DNA: TGTGCCAGTAGTATTCGTACAGGGAAAGGGGATCAGCCCCAGCATTTT; D: .; V: TRBV19; J: TRBJ1-5; size: .
CDR3: CASGNYEQYF; DNA: TGTGCTAGTGGAAACTACGAGCAGTACTTC; D: .; V: TRBV12-5; J: TRBJ2-7; size: .
CDR3: CAWSSSLGSNQPQHF; DNA: TGTGCCTGGAGTTCCTCACTTGGAAGCAATCAGCCCCAGCATTTT; D: .; V: TRBV30; J: TRBJ1-5; size: .
CDR3: CASSLVDYNEQFF; DNA: TGTGCCAGCAGCTTAGTGGACTACAATGAGCAGTTCTTC; D: .; V: TRBV11-1; J: TRBJ2-1; size: .
CDR3: CASRIAYEGLAYEQYF; DNA: TGTGCCAGCAGGATTGCCTATGAAGGACTAGCCTACGAGCAGTACTTC; D: TRBD2; V: TRBV27; J: TRBJ2-7; size: .
CDR3: CASSLSDRNTGELFF; DNA: TGTGCCAGCAGCTTATCGGACAGAAACACCGGGGAGCTGTTTTTT; D: .; V: TRBV5-8; J: TRBJ2-2; size: once
CDR3: CASSLTWIGTGDGYTF; DNA: TGTGCCAGCAGTTTAACTTGGATTGGGACAGGGGATGGCTACACCTTC; D: TRBD1; V: TRBV27; J: TRBJ1-2; size: once
CDR3: CASTDRASNQPQHF; DNA: TGTGCCAGCACCGACAGGGCCAGCAATCAGCCCCAGCATTTT; D: TRBD1; V: TRBV2; J: TRBJ1-5; size: .
CDR3: CASSSESGLLDYGYTF; DNA: TGTGCCAGCAGCTCAGAGAGTGGGCTGCTTGACTATGGCTACACCTTC; D: .; V: TRBV5-5; J: TRBJ1-2; size: once
CDR3: CASSPLGTDHYGYTF; DNA: TGTGCCAGCAGTCCACTCGGGACGGACCACTATGGCTACACCTTC; D: .; V: TRBV27; J: TRBJ1-2; size: .
CDR3: CASSSPGAPTPYEQYF; DNA: TGTGCCAGCAGTTCCCCGGGAGCTCCCACCCCCTACGAGCAGTACTTC; D: .; V: TRBV6-6; J: TRBJ2-7; size: .
CDR3: CASSLGYPNNSPLHF; DNA: TGTGCCAGCAGCTTAGGATACCCTAATAATTCACCCCTCCACTTT; D: .; V: TRBV7-9; J: TRBJ1-6; size: .
CDR3: CASSAGQNYEQYF; DNA: TGTGCCAGCTCCGCGGGACAAAACTACGAGCAGTACTTC; D: .; V: TRBV18; J: TRBJ2-7; size: .
CDR3: CSVVGGETQYF; DNA: TGCAGCGTTGTAGGCGGAGAGACCCAGTACTTC; D: .; V: TRBV29-1; J: TRBJ2-5; size: .
CDR3: CASGLGVASGSLYF; DNA: .; D: .; V: TRBV12-5; J: TRBJ2-7; size: .
CDR3: CASSLEGQGGTEAFF; DNA: TGTGCCAGCAGCTTAGAAGGGCAGGGGGGCACTGAAGCTTTCTTT; D: TRBD1; V: TRBV11-2; J: TRBJ1-1; size: .
CDR3: CASSLWGRDSYEQYF; DNA: TGTGCCAGCAGCTTATGGGGGAGGGACTCCTACGAGCAGTACTTC; D: TRBD2; V: TRBV11-2; J: TRBJ2-7; size: .
CDR3: CASSSWTGGGNQPQHF; DNA: TGTGCCAGCAGCTCGTGGACAGGGGGTGGCAATCAGCCCCAGCATTTT; D: TRBD1; V: TRBV5-6; J: TRBJ1-5; size: .
CDR3: CAISEYQDRGPYF; DNA: TGTGCCATCAGTGAGTACCAGGACAGGGGTCCGTATTTT; D: TRBD1; V: TRBV10-3; J: TRBJ1-3; size: few
CDR3: CASSSGVGQDTEAFF; DNA: TGTGCCAGCAGTTCCGGGGTAGGGCAGGACACTGAAGCTTTCTTT; D: .; V: TRBV27; J: TRBJ1-1; size: .
CDR3: CASSDGGTEAFF; DNA: TGTGCCAGCAGTGACGGGGGTACTGAAGCTTTCTTT; D: .; V: TRBV6-4; J: TRBJ1-1; size: .
CDR3: CASSRTSEETQYF; DNA: TGTGCCAGCAGCCGGACTAGTGAAGAGACCCAGTACTTC; D: TRBD2; V: TRBV7-3; J: TRBJ2-5; size: .
CDR3: CASSLVGPKNIQYF; DNA: TGTGCCAGCAGCTTAGTAGGCCCCAAAAACATTCAGTACTTC; D: .; V: TRBV7-3; J: TRBJ2-4; size: .
CDR3: CASTTTGNTEAFF; DNA: TGTGCCAGCACCACCACAGGGAACACTGAAGCTTTCTTT; D: .; V: TRBV7-9; J: TRBJ1-1; size: .
CDR3: CASSVGQGGEETQYF; DNA: TGCGCCAGCAGCGTCGGACAGGGGGGTGAGGAGACCCAGTACTTC; D: TRBD1; V: TRBV5-1; J: TRBJ2-5; size: .
CDR3: CASSLATHYEQYF; DNA: TGCGCCAGCAGCTTGGCCACACACTACGAGCAGTACTTC; D: .; V: TRBV5-1; J: TRBJ2-7; size: .
CDR3: CAGNRGPSYEQYF; DNA: TGTGCCGGGAACAGGGGGCCCTCCTACGAGCAGTACTTC; D: TRBD1; V: TRBV10-3; J: TRBJ2-7; size: .
CDR3: CASSFTDRQAYEQYF; DNA: TGTGCCAGCAGTTTTACGGACCGACAAGCCTACGAGCAGTACTTC; D: .; V: TRBV6-5; J: TRBJ2-7; size: .
CDR3: CASSLRGYEQYF; DNA: TGTGCCAGCAGTCTTCGGGGTTACGAGCAGTACTTC; D: .; V: TRBV28; J: TRBJ2-7; size: .
CDR3: CASSLASPPKTQYF; DNA: TGTGCCAGCAGCTTAGCGAGTCCCCCCAAGACCCAGTACTTC; D: .; V: TRBV7-9; J: TRBJ2-5; size: .
CDR3: CASSLHQGPGNTEAFF; DNA: TGTGCCAGTAGTCTCCATCAGGGACCTGGGAACACTGAAGCTTTCTTT; D: .; V: TRBV19; J: TRBJ1-1; size: .
CDR3: CASGSPGQRYEQYF; DNA: TGTGCTAGTGGTTCTCCGGGACAGCGGTACGAGCAGTACTTC; D: TRBD1; V: TRBV12-5; J: TRBJ2-7; size: .
CDR3: CASSAVQTQYF; DNA: TGTGCCAGCAGTGCCGTACAGACCCAGTACTTC; D: .; V: TRBV6-6; J: TRBJ2-5; size: .
CDR3: CASSLQAFSGNTIYF; DNA: TGCGCCAGCAGCTTACAGGCATTCTCTGGAAACACCATATATTTT; D: .; V: TRBV5-1; J: TRBJ1-3; size: .
CDR3: CASSEGARYGYTF; DNA: TGTGCCAGCAGTGAAGGTGCACGCTATGGCTACACCTTC; D: .; V: TRBV2; J: TRBJ1-2; size: few
CDR3: CASSVQRLLGANVLTF; DNA: TGTGCCAGCAGCGTGCAGAGACTGCTGGGGGCCAACGTCCTGACTTTC; D: .; V: TRBV5-8; J: TRBJ2-6; size: .
CDR3: CASSTTGTRALVLETQYF; DNA: TGTGCCAGCAGCACCACCGGGACTAGGGCCCTTGTGTTGGAGACCCAGTACTTC; D: TRBD2; V: TRBV7-2; J: TRBJ2-5; size: .
CDR3: CAWIGRGANEQFF; DNA: TGTGCCTGGATAGGGCGGGGGGCCAATGAGCAGTTCTTC; D: TRBD2; V: TRBV30; J: TRBJ2-1; size: .
CDR3: CASSQDLGTGSAYEQYF; DNA: TGCGCCAGCAGCCAAGATCTGGGGACAGGGTCGGCCTACGAGCAGTACTTC; D: TRBD1; V: TRBV4-1; J: TRBJ2-7; size: .
CDR3: CASSRQIQETQYF; DNA: TGTGCCAGCAGCCGACAGATCCAAGAGACCCAGTACTTC; D: .; V: TRBV6-1; J: TRBJ2-5; size: .
CDR3: CASSPQGWNTEAFF; DNA: TGTGCCAGCAGCCCGCAGGGGTGGAACACTGAAGCTTTCTTT; D: .; V: TRBV6-6; J: TRBJ1-1; size: once
CDR3: CASSLRAPGKAQETQYF; DNA: TGTGCCAGCAGCCTGCGGGCCCCGGGAAAAGCCCAAGAGACCCAGTACTTC; D: .; V: TRBV7-8; J: TRBJ2-5; size: .
CDR3: CASSIAGQGIYEQYF; DNA: TGTGCCAGTAGTATCGCGGGACAGGGTATCTACGAGCAGTACTTC; D: TRBD1; V: TRBV19; J: TRBJ2-7; size: once
CDR3: CASSLAGDTQYF; DNA: TGCGCCAGCAGCTTGGCGGGAGATACGCAGTATTTT; D: .; V: TRBV5-1; J: TRBJ2-3; size: .